The present TCR beta chain was sequenced within a study of blood T cell repertoires in COVID-19 (dated by TCRdb to about 2020). Regarding the complete study: The collaborator samples originated in the United States, Italy and Spain and spanned the acute and convalescent phases of COVID-19. The material from the prospective study consisted of cDNA or gDNA derived from T cells, B-cell-depleted T cells, or PBMCs. The dataset comprised deeply sampled blood TCRbeta repertoires from subjects exposed to, actively infected with, or recovered from COVID-19. The repertoires were made available in a free public database intended to serve as a resource for research on the immune response to SARS-CoV-2. Samples were obtained from the ongoing ImmuneRACE study (first 160 participants) and from roughly 1,300 subjects provided by 6 global collaborators. Nearly every sample came with metadata listing a de-identified subject ID, COVID-19 status, age in years and sex. Where available, HLA class I and class II types were obtained from metadata supplied by the sample provider rather than from assay-based typing. Broad study findings and their caveats: The quantity of clinical and demographic metadata differed by source and by participant and was supplied without curation.

TCRbeta CDR3 regions were amplified from genomic DNA by means of the immunoSEQ Assay, a bias-controlled multiplex PCR. The paper's data handling went like this. Nucleated cell counts per sample were estimated from amplification of reference gene primers within the assay. To quantify the absolute abundance of each unique TCRbeta CDR3 rearrangement, sequence reads were collapsed and filtered. Productive Simpson clonality was computed per sample as the square root of Simpson's diversity index over productive rearrangements. Drawn from immuneACCESS, this table holds only the in-frame rearrangements with V and J called that TCRdb kept. Clones are partly lost; checked studies trace under half to an unresolved V gene and leave the rest unexplained. V and J calls and clone size are those listed in that table; D and trimming were worked out from the DNA. Recorded for this sample are more than 300,000 clones; roughly nine tenths of them occurred a single time. The top ten hold roughly 3.9% of the sample.

Worth noting for this clone: What this receptor recognizes is not known. The sample holds no much larger clone one base away, and base qualities are not on file.

Participants in the prospective study were aged 18 to 89 years, lived in 20 to 30 United States geographic areas, and enrolled through a virtual design. To assign participants to cohorts, the prospective study relied on clinical history that participants themselves reported in a screening survey and a study questionnaire. Exposed participants had been in contact with someone with a PCR-confirmed or clinician-diagnosed COVID-19 case within 2 weeks of study entry. In the prospective study, mobile phlebotomists collected whole blood, serum and a nasopharyngeal or oropharyngeal swab from each participant. Prospective study participants could optionally give additional blood draws and questionnaires over an approximately two-month period. Before DNA extraction, prospective study blood samples were shipped either frozen or at room temperature. The germline V gene encodes CDR1 LNHDA and CDR2 SQIVND (reference sequence). CDR3 length: 15 amino acids, cysteine to phenylalanine. Only the CDR3 portion is preserved as DNA: 45 bases, with reading frame beginning at the first base. A distance of 16 bases separates the germline ends of V and J, which lose 1 base and 7 bases respectively.

The chain joins TRBV19 to TRBJ1-1; tentative D gene TRBD1, with 5 bases matching. This clonotype originated in a woman aged 25-40 years who had been exposed to COVID-19. The sample comprised PBMCs or T cells enriched from blood (not recorded which). The bases are TGTGCCAGTAGTATAGTCCCAGCGGGGCACAGTGAAGCTTTCTTT. It translates as CASSIVPAGHSEAFF.